One and the same sample provided the 11 T cell receptor beta chains below, sequenced in a study of OX40 agonist ivuxolimab in advanced cancers. Only in-frame clones appear in the TCRdb table, and some are missing; sequencing was by immunoSEQ multiplex PCR. The data contain about 45,000 clones, 82% of them singletons. The sample in question was CD4+ or CD8+ T cells sorted from blood, obtained in a trial of the OX40 agonist ivuxolimab. The receptors come from an adult with an advanced solid tumor such as melanoma, head and neck, liver or kidney cancer.

This clone has a handful of counts. The chain uses TRBV7-9 and TRBJ2-4; maybe TRBD1 (7 bases). Trimming removed 5 bases at V and 6 bases at J, with 14 bases between. The CDR3 consists of 14 residues. Germline-derived CDR1 and CDR2 are SEHNR and FQNEAQ (reference sequence). Here the CDR3 reads CASSAGTAGNIQYF. The DNA of the CDR3 is TGTGCCAGCAGCGCCGGGACAGCGGGAAACATTCAGTACTTC.

The chain couples TRBV4-1 to TRBJ1-1, with 8 bases lining up with TRBD1. CDR1 and CDR2 (germline): MGHRA, YSYEKL. The CDR3 is made up of 16 amino acids. V lost 2 bases, J lost 6 bases, and 11 bases stayed unmatched. The CDR3 spells CASSQRTRQGQAEAFF. The CDR3 DNA sequence: TGCGCCAGCAGCCAACGCACGCGACAGGGACAGGCTGAAGCTTTCTTT.

The chain carries TRBV5-1 and TRBJ1-4; a possible D gene is TRBD1 (5 bases). The length of the CDR3 is 14 residues. V was pared by 0 bases and J by 4 bases, with 7 bases between. CDR1 and CDR2 from the germline V gene are SGHRS and YFSETQ. CDR3 in DNA: TGCGCCAGCAGCTTGGGACAGAATAATGAAAAACTGTTTTTT. Amino acid sequence: CASSLGQNNEKLFF.

This rearrangement joins TRBV7-6 to TRBJ2-1; 9 nucleotides line up with TRBD2. CDR1 and CDR2 from the germline V gene are SGHVS and FNYEAQ. The CDR3 runs 14 residues. Unmatched junction bases numbered 4, after V lost 5 bases and J lost 5 bases. This CDR3 is CASSPSGTHNEQFF. CDR3 DNA: TGTGCCAGCAGCCCTAGCGGGACCCACAATGAGCAGTTCTTC.

The chain is built from TRBV6-5 and TRBJ2-3; 8 nucleotides line up with TRBD2. Germline V lookup: CDR1 MNHEY, CDR2 SVGAGI. CDR3 length: 13 residues. V was pared by 6 bases and J by 2 bases, with 1 base of the junction left unmatched. For the CDR3, the DNA is TGTGCCAGCAGGGGACTAGTCACAGATACGCAGTATTTT. Translated, it gives CASRGLVTDTQYF.

The rearrangement joins TRBV27 to TRBJ2-3, with 11 bases that match TRBD2. The length of the CDR3 is 16 residues. Germline assignment: CDR1 MNHEY and CDR2 SMNVEV (reference sequence). The trim removed 5 bases at V and 7 bases at J, leaving 11 bases unmatched. This chain's CDR3 is CASSPATSGGQNTQYF. The CDR3 region has the DNA TGTGCCAGCAGTCCCGCCACTAGCGGGGGTCAGAATACGCAGTATTTT.

The chain links TRBV5-4 to TRBJ2-7; tentatively, D is TRBD2 (6 bases). The CDR3 covers 14 residues. Germline V gene lookup returns CDR1 SGHNT and CDR2 YYREEE (reference sequence). V was shortened by 1 base and J by 6 bases, with 14 bases between the two germline ends. CDR3 sequence reads: CASSLSRGWGEQYF. The CDR3 DNA reads TGTGCCAGCAGCTTGTCACGGGGGTGGGGCGAGCAGTACTTC.

V is TRBV9 and J is TRBJ2-5; 8 bases map to TRBD2. Losses at the gene ends were 4 bases for V and 0 bases for J; bases not matched to a gene: 14. The CDR3 consists of 18 residues. The germline CDR1 and CDR2 sequences are SGDLS and YYNGEE. CDR3 residues: CASSPARGALRYQETQYF. The CDR3 DNA is TGTGCCAGCAGCCCCGCGCGGGGGGCATTAAGGTACCAAGAGACCCAGTACTTC.

The CDR3 nucleotides are TGTGCCAGCAGGAGGGCCAGTAGCACAGATACGCAGTATTTT. This codes for CASRRASSTDTQYF. This sequence joins TRBV6-6 and TRBJ2-3, with a weak D call TRBD2 (5 bases). This CDR3 spans 14 amino acids. Trimming cost V 6 bases and J 0 bases, with 10 bases left between them. Germline V gene sequence: CDR1 MNHNY, CDR2 SVGAGI (reference sequence).

The rearrangement links TRBV5-1 to TRBJ2-3; 15 bases fit TRBD2. Germline CDR1 reads SGHRS; CDR2 reads YFSETQ. Trimming at V came to 3 bases and at J to 2 bases, leaving 4 bases not matched to a gene. This CDR3 spans 17 amino acids. The CDR3 is CASSSGLAGGPTDTQYF. The CDR3 nucleotides read TGCGCCAGCAGCTCCGGACTAGCGGGGGGGCCCACAGATACGCAGTATTTT.

The chain has TRBV9 and TRBJ2-1; tentatively, D is TRBD2 (5 bases). Germline V gene sequence: CDR1 SGDLS, CDR2 YYNGEE. Trimming pared 4 bases from V and 8 bases from J, leaving 16 bases between. The CDR3 totals 14 residues. In DNA, the CDR3 is TGTGCCAGCAGCCCCCGGCTCGGGCGGGATGAGCAGTTCTTC. Its translation: CASSPRLGRDEQFF.